What follows are 23 T cell receptor beta chains derived from one specimen sequenced in a study of T cells in Graves' hyperthyroidism and ophthalmopathy. Template material for amplifying TCR beta CDR3 regions consisted of RNA transcripts. HTBI primers were used for first-round RT-PCR of the TCR CDR3. TCRdb reanalysed the multiplex PCR reads using MiXCR and keeps one entry per CDR3 protein. The sample yields some 300,000 distinct CDR3 sequences, roughly 15% seen once. The source material was blood. These TCRs come from a young man with Graves' hyperthyroidism.

This clonotype was detected ten times or more. This chain connects TRBV29-1 to TRBJ1-5; tentative D call: TRBD1 (6 bases). This CDR3 region has 13 residues. CDR1 is SQVTM and CDR2 is ANQGSEA in the germline V gene. V was cut by 6 bases and J by 3 bases, with 12 bases left in between. CDR3 region: CSVRDNFNQPQHF. The CDR3 region has the DNA TGCAGCGTCCGGGACAACTTCAATCAGCCCCAGCATTTT.

The CDR3 reads CASKRVGGNEQFF. The CDR3, as DNA: TGCGCCAGCAAGAGGGTGGGTGGCAATGAGCAGTTCTTC. This rearrangement joins TRBV4-1 to TRBJ2-1, with D maybe TRBD2 (5 bases). The CDR3 extends over 13 amino acids. V was trimmed by 7 bases and J by 6 bases, leaving 13 bases between them. Germline V CDR1 and CDR2: MGHRA, YSYEKL.

This clonotype was recorded many times. The rearrangement joins TRBV7-9 to TRBJ2-7; 9 bases are a match to TRBD1. After removal of 3 bases from V and 4 bases from J, the junction contained 16 bases not matched to a gene. Germline lookup yields CDR1 SEHNR and CDR2 FQNEAQ (reference sequence). This CDR3 has 18 residues. The CDR3 DNA reads as TGTGCCAGCAGCTTTACCGGCCTTCCGGGACAGGGACGATACGAGCAGTACTTC. This encodes CASSFTGLPGQGRYEQYF.

Notes on this clonotype: Being one base from a much bigger clone, this may be a read error. This rearrangement joins TRBV10-3 to TRBJ2-3, with a possible D match to TRBD2 (6 bases). In germline, CDR1 is ENHRY, CDR2 SYGVKD. The CDR3 sequence is 12 residues long. This CDR3 reads CAVSTGEGAQYF. DNA of the CDR3: TGTGCCGTCAGCACGGGAGAAGGAGCGCAGTATTTT.

The chain couples TRBV24-1 to TRBJ2-3; D remains unclear. V was cut by 3 bases and J by 3 bases, with 6 bases left in between. This CDR3 is 13 amino acids long. Germline V gene sequence: CDR1 KGHDR, CDR2 SFDVKD. The CDR3 here is CATSDIITDTQYF. The CDR3 region has the DNA TGTGCCACCAGTGATATCATTACAGATACGCAGTATTTT.

This chain links TRBV29-1 with TRBJ1-2, with a possible D match to TRBD1 (5 bases). Germline CDR1 is SQVTM and CDR2 is ANQGSEA. CDR3 length: 13 residues. CDR3 loop: CTREGPRKWGYTF. The CDR3 DNA reads as TGCACCAGGGAGGGACCCAGGAAATGGGGCTACACCTTC.

The chain joins TRBV6-9 to TRBJ1-5, with a possible D match to TRBD1 (5 bases). Trimming removed 3 bases at V and 7 bases at J, with 10 bases between. Germline lookup yields CDR1 MNHGY and CDR2 SVAAGI. The CDR3 has 13 residues. The CDR3 DNA sequence: TGTGCCAGCAGTTACGGGGAGGGGCAGCCCCAGCATTTT. Its protein is CASSYGEGQPQHF.

On this clonotype: This may come from a read error, since a much larger clone is one base off. The chain uses TRBV24-1 and TRBJ2-1, with D perhaps TRBD2 (5 bases). Germline V gene sequence: CDR1 KGHDR, CDR2 SFDVKD. This CDR3 is built from 14 residues. The CDR3 loop reads CATSDSLADNERFF. CDR3 sequence (DNA): TGTGCCACCAGTGATTCGCTAGCAGACAATGAGCGGTTCTTC.

A few counts support this clonotype. The rearrangement joins TRBV7-9 to TRBJ2-3; D gene uncertain. Germline CDR1 reads SEHNR; CDR2 reads FQNEAQ (reference sequence). V shed 5 bases and J shed 2 bases, with 14 bases lying between them. The CDR3 totals 15 residues. The DNA for the CDR3 is TGTGCCAGCAGCCTCCCTGACAAATCCACAGATACGCAGTATTTT. Protein product: CASSLPDKSTDTQYF.

This clonotype occurred many times. The chain is built from TRBV5-1 and TRBJ2-4, with D possibly being TRBD2 (5 bases). Trimming left V 2 bases short and J 2 bases short, with 11 bases between. From germline, CDR1 is SGHRS and CDR2 YFSETQ. This CDR3 region has 15 residues. The DNA of the CDR3 is TGCGCCAGCAGCTTTCGGGGAGAACCCAAAAACATTCAGTACTTC. It specifies CASSFRGEPKNIQYF.

The chain links TRBV11-2 to TRBJ2-1; 9 bases are a match to TRBD2. The germline V gene encodes CDR1 SGHAT and CDR2 FQNNGV. CDR3 size: 14 residues. Trimming removed 5 bases from V and 7 bases from J; junction bases left unmatched: 6. Here the CDR3 reads CASSPGTSRNEQFF. In DNA, the CDR3 is TGTGCCAGCAGCCCTGGGACTAGCAGGAATGAGCAGTTCTTC.

The chain couples TRBV5-1 to TRBJ2-6; perhaps TRBD2 as D (6 bases). CDR1 and CDR2 (germline): SGHRS, YFSETQ. V was trimmed by 5 bases and J by 0 bases, leaving 12 bases between them. The CDR3 spans 16 residues. The CDR3 loop is CASRSGLSSGANVLTF. The CDR3, as DNA: TGCGCCAGCAGGTCGGGACTCAGCTCTGGGGCCAACGTCCTGACTTTC. Combining the CDR3 with reference TRBV5-1 and TRBJ2-6 gives the whole variable domain KAGVTQTPRYLIKTRGQQVTLSCSPISGHRSVSWYQQTPGQGLQFLFEYFSETQRNKGNFPGRFSGRQFSNSRSEMNVSTLELGDSALYLCASRSGLSSGANVLTFGAGSRLTVL.

The chain is built from TRBV11-3 and TRBJ2-7, with TRBD2 matching 8 bases. CDR3 length: 14 amino acids. CDR1 is SGHNT, CDR2 YENEEA, per germline. J gave up 6 bases and V 3 bases, and 7 bases lay outside the gene matches. CDR3 sequence (DNA): TGTGCCAGCAGCTTTCGGGGGACTAGTCGCGAGCAGTACTTC. This sequence encodes CASSFRGTSREQYF.

The chain has TRBV12-5 and TRBJ2-3, with D possibly being TRBD1 (5 bases). Trimming shortened V by 9 bases and J by 4 bases, and 14 bases separated the two germline ends. The CDR3 length is 13 residues. CDR1 and CDR2 from the germline V gene are LGHNT and FRNRAP. The CDR3 region has the DNA TGTGCTAGCCATACAGGTTCCGCAGATACGCAGTATTTT. Protein sequence: CASHTGSADTQYF.

This clonotype was counted ten times or more. The chain combines TRBV11-2 with TRBJ2-3; 9 nucleotides align to TRBD1. The junction had 5 bases not matched to a gene; V was cut back by 5 bases and J by 5 bases. This CDR3 has 14 amino acids. Germline V gene sequence: CDR1 SGHAT, CDR2 FQNNGV. The CDR3 region has the DNA TGTGCCAGCAGCCTACAGGGGGCTGGAGATACGCAGTATTTT. Translated, it gives CASSLQGAGDTQYF.

This clonotype was counted many times. V is TRBV5-1 and J is TRBJ1-1; TRBD1 aligns across 11 bases. V lost 2 bases, J lost 3 bases, and 3 bases stayed unmatched. Looked up from germline, CDR1 is SGHRS and CDR2 is YFSETQ. The CDR3 has 15 amino acids. CDR3 nucleotides: TGCGCCAGCAGCTTAGGGGGACAGGGGGACACTGAAGCTTTCTTT. Protein: CASSLGGQGDTEAFF.

This clonotype was recorded many times. V gene TRBV7-3 combines with J gene TRBJ1-1; TRBD1 is a possible D gene (5 bases). This CDR3 contains 13 residues. Germline V gives CDR1 SGHTA, CDR2 FQGTGA. Trimming left V 5 bases short and J 2 bases short, with 9 bases between. The CDR3 here is CASSQQDNTEAFF. CDR3 nucleotide sequence: TGTGCCAGCAGCCAACAGGATAACACTGAAGCTTTCTTT. Supplemented by reference TRBV7-3 and TRBJ1-1, the full variable domain reads GAGVSQTPSNKVTEKGKYVELRCDPISGHTALYWYRQSLGQGPEFLIYFQGTGAADDSGLPNDRFFAVRPEGSVSTLKIQRTERGDSAVYLCASSQQDNTEAFFGQGTRLTVV.

This clonotype occurred a few times. The CDR3 loop is CASRKGHFHNEQFF. CDR3 nucleotide sequence: TGTGCCAGTAGAAAGGGACATTTCCACAATGAGCAGTTCTTC. The chain couples TRBV19 to TRBJ2-1, with a possible D match to TRBD1 (6 bases). Trimming removed 6 bases from V and 5 bases from J, with 14 bases in between. The CDR3 totals 14 residues. CDR1 is LNHDA and CDR2 is SQIVND in the germline V gene (reference sequence).

Worth noting for this clonotype: A junction end diverges from the germline sequence, so it may reflect a read error. The chain uses TRBV11-3 and TRBJ1-1; 7 nucleotides agree with TRBD1. The CDR3 has 13 amino acids. Looked up from germline, CDR1 is SGHNT and CDR2 is YENEEA. The DNA for the CDR3 is TGTGCCAGCAGCTCGGACAGGAACACTGAAGCTCTCTTT. Translating it yields CASSSDRNTEALF.

The chain has TRBV30 and TRBJ2-3; the match to TRBD2 covers 7 bases. The germline CDR1 and CDR2 sequences are GTSNPN and SVGIG (reference sequence). V lost 0 bases and J lost 3; bases outside the gene matches: 6. The CDR3 runs 15 residues. This chain's CDR3 is CAWSVGGRSTDTQYF. In nucleotides, the CDR3 is TGTGCCTGGAGTGTGGGGGGGAGGAGTACAGATACGCAGTATTTT.

This clonotype was counted ten times or more. This sequence joins TRBV28 and TRBJ2-7, with 11 nucleotides matching TRBD2. Germline trimming cut 5 bases from V and 6 bases from J; bases unmatched to any gene: 24. Germline loops: CDR1 MDHEN, CDR2 SYDVKM. This CDR3 comprises 20 residues. CDR3 nucleotide sequence: TGTGCCAGCAGTCAGCTCGGGACAATGACCCTAGCGGGAGGTAGTGGCGAGCAGTACTTC. Translation gives CASSQLGTMTLAGGSGEQYF.

J is TRBJ1-6 and V is TRBV10-1, with D possibly TRBD1 on 5 matching bases. This CDR3 is 13 amino acids long. Trimming shortened V by 4 bases and J by 8 bases, and 9 bases separated the two germline ends. The germline V gene encodes CDR1 WNHNN and CDR2 SYGVQD (reference sequence). The CDR3 spells CASSVGDDSPLHF. CDR3 sequence (DNA): TGCGCCAGCAGTGTAGGGGACGATTCACCCCTCCACTTT.

This clonotype was recorded at least ten times. This sequence joins TRBV7-6 and TRBJ2-5, with D possibly matching TRBD1 (6 bases). The V end lost 5 bases, the J end lost 2 bases, and 18 bases lay between the germline ends. Germline assignment: CDR1 SGHVS and CDR2 FNYEAQ. This CDR3 has 16 amino acids. The CDR3: CASSPFTDRSQETQYF. CDR3 DNA: TGTGCCAGCAGCCCCTTTACCGACAGGAGTCAAGAGACCCAGTACTTC.